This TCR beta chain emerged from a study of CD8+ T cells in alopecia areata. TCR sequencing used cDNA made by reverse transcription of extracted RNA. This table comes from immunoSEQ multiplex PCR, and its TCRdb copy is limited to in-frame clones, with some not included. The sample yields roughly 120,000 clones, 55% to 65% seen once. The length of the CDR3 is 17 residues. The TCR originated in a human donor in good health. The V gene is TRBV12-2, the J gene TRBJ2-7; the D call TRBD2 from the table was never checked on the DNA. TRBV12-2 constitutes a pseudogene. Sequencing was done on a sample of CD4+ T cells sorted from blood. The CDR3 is CASRLALAVPRSYEQYF. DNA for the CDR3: TGTGCAAGTCGCTTGGCACTAGCGGTGCCTCGTTCCTACGAGCAGTACTTC.